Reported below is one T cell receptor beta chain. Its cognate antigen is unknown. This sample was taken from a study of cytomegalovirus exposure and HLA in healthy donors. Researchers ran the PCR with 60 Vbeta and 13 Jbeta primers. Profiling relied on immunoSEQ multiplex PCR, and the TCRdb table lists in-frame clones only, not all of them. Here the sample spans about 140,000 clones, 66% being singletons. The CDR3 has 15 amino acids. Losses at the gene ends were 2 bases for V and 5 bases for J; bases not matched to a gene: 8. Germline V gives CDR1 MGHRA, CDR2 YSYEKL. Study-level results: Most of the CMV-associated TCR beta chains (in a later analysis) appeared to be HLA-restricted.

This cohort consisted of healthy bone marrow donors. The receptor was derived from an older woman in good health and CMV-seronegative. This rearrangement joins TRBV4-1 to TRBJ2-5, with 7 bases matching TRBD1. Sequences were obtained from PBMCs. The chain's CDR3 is CASSQTTTGRETQYF. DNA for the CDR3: TGCGCCAGCAGCCAAACCACGACAGGGCGGGAGACCCAGTACTTC.